The sequence of this T cell receptor (beta chain) was determined in a study of T cell responses to AZD1222 COVID-19 vaccine. Study in general: Timing groups of about 4 and about 12 weeks for second doses were pooled. The study, taken as a whole, reports: Seropositive AZD1222 recipients at baseline numbered only five or six.

In the case of this clone: Antigen unknown.

The data were produced by immunoSEQ multiplex PCR, yet TCRdb's version contains in-frame clones alone and is incomplete. The sample has about 120,000 clones, about 91% seen once. The specimen was peripheral blood, collected on day 0 of AZD1222 vaccination. The receptor was derived from an adult in good health.

CDR3 protein: CATSLPGQETQYF. In nucleotides, the CDR3 is TGTGCCACCAGCCTTCCGGGCCAAGAGACCCAGTACTTC. The rearrangement uses TRBV24-1 and TRBJ2-5; D remains ambiguous. V dropped 7 bases and J dropped 1 base, with 9 bases sitting between them. Per the germline V gene, CDR1 is KGHDR and CDR2 is SFDVKD. The CDR3 is 13 residues long.